The following is a T cell receptor beta chain sequence with its context. Antigen unknown. The data derive from a study of shared clonotypes between healthy human individuals. Study-level points and caveats: For naive CD4 cells, roughly 4.8% of clonotypes were shared across four donors.

This CDR3 has 16 amino acids. The V end lost 0 bases, the J end lost 0 bases, and 11 bases lay between the germline ends. Germline V gene data show CDR1 as WSHSY and CDR2 as SAAADI. Over several immunoSEQ plates, each subset's genomic DNA was distributed in even portions. Using about 220 ng DNA, 25,000 to 35,000 T cell genomes, the sorted-subset replicate PCRs were run. Some clones are missing from TCRdb's copy, which holds only in-frame ones; the method was immunoSEQ multiplex PCR. The table lists around 320,000 clones, about nine tenths of them singletons. The sequencing sample was made of memory CD8+ T cells sorted from blood. The subset denotes: CD45RO+ cells pooled with CCR7-negative TemRA cells. The chain joins TRBV10-2 to TRBJ2-5; tentatively, D is TRBD1 (6 bases). The sequence was obtained from a man younger than 35 in good health. In nucleotides, the CDR3 is TGCGCCAGCAGTGAGTCGTACGGGACATACCAAGAGACCCAGTACTTC. This encodes CASSESYGTYQETQYF.